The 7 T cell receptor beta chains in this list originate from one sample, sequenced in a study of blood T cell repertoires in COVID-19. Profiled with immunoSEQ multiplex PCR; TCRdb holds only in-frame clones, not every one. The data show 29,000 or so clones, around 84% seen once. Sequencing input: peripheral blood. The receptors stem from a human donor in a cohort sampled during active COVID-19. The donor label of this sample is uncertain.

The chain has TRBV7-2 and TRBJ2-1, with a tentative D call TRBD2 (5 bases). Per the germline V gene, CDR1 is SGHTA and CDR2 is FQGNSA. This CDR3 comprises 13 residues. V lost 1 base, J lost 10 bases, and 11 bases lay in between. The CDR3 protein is CASSLGLAGEQFF. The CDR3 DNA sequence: TGTGCCAGCAGCTTAGGGCTAGCAGGAGAGCAGTTCTTC.

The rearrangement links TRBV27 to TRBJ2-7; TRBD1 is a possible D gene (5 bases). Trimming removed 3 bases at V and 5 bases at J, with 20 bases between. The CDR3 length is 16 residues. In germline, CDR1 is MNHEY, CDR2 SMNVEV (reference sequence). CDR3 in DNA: TGTGCCAGCAGTTTCAGGGCGAGCCCTACCACCCACGAGCAGTACTTC. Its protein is CASSFRASPTTHEQYF.

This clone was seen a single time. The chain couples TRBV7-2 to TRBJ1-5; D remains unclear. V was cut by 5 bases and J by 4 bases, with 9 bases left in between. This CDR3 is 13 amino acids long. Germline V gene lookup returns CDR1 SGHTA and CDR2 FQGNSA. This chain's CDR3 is CASSLDGNQPQHF. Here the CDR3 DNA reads TGTGCCAGCAGCCTCGACGGGAATCAGCCCCAGCATTTT.

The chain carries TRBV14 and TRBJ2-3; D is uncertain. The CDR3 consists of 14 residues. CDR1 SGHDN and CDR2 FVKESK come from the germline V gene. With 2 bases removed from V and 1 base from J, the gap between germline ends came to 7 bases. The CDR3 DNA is TGTGCCAGCAGCCAATCGCGCCGCACAGATACGCAGTATTTT. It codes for CASSQSRRTDTQYF. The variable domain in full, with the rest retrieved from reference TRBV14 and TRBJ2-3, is EAGVTQFPSHSVIEKGQTVTLRCDPISGHDNLYWYRRVMGKEIKFLLHFVKESKQDESGMPNNRFLAERTGGTYSTLKVQPAELEDSGVYFCASSQSRRTDTQYFGPGTRLTVL.

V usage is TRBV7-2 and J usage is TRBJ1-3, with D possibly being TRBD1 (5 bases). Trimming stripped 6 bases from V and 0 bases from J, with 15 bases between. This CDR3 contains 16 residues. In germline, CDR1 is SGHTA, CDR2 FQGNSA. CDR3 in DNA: TGTGCCAGCAGTCGGGACTTCGCGAGCTCTGGAAACACCATATATTTT. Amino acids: CASSRDFASSGNTIYF. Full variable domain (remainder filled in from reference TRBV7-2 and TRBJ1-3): GAGVSQSPSNKVTEKGKDVELRCDPISGHTALYWYRQSLGQGLEFLIYFQGNSAPDKSGLPSDRFSAERTGGSVSTLTIQRTQQEDSAVYLCASSRDFASSGNTIYFGEGSWLTVV.

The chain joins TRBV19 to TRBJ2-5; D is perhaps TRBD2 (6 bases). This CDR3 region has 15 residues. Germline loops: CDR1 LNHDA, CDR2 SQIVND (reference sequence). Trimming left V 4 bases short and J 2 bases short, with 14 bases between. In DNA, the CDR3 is TGTGCCAGTAGTAAGCCTAGCGCAACACAAGAGACCCAGTACTTC. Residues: CASSKPSATQETQYF.

In nucleotides, the CDR3 is TGTGCCAGCAGTTCCAGGACACCAAACACTGAAGCTTTCTTT. Protein sequence: CASSSRTPNTEAFF. The chain has TRBV6-6 and TRBJ1-1, with D perhaps TRBD1 (5 bases). Per germline, CDR1 MNHNY and CDR2 SVGAGI (reference sequence). V was cut by 4 bases and J by 2 bases, with 11 bases left in between. There are 14 residues in the CDR3.